The 26 T cell receptor beta chains reported below all come from one sample, sequenced in a study of identical twins (TCRdb year 2016). Library preparation employed 5' RACE. The sample was run on an Illumina HiSeq 2000. TCRdb passed the public sequencing reads through fastp at Q25 and MiXCR, retaining productive beta sequences. Entries that share a CDR3 protein sequence are merged under the most common genes and DNA. Within this sample are 700,000 or so distinct CDR3 sequences, with 8.6% of them counted one time only. 0.98% of the sample is taken by the ten largest. The same data also contributed to another study, on yellow fever vaccine responses in identical twins.

Sequenced: PBMCs. The receptors were sampled from a woman aged 18-29 years in good health.

This clonotype was recorded many times. The chain couples TRBV3-1 to TRBJ2-1, with 11 bases fitting TRBD2. In germline, CDR1 is LGHDT, CDR2 YNNKEL (reference sequence). After removal of 4 bases from V and 6 bases from J, the junction contained 11 bases not matched to a gene. The CDR3 runs 17 residues. CDR3 region: CASSRMPTSGRRNEQFF. CDR3 DNA sequence: TGTGCCAGCAGCCGCATGCCAACTAGCGGGAGACGCAATGAGCAGTTCTTC.

This clonotype was recorded at least ten times. J is TRBJ2-1 and V is TRBV7-2; unclear D gene. V was shortened by 4 bases and J by 0 bases, with 7 bases between the two germline ends. This CDR3 comprises 14 residues. Germline-derived CDR1 and CDR2 are SGHTA and FQGNSA. CDR3 DNA sequence: TGTGCCAGCAGCTCGAGGAACTCCTACAATGAGCAGTTCTTC. This sequence encodes CASSSRNSYNEQFF.

The V gene is TRBV5-5, the J gene TRBJ2-7, with a tentative D call TRBD2 (5 bases). Germline-derived CDR1 and CDR2 are SGHKS and YYEKEE (reference sequence). Trimming cost V 4 bases and J 3 bases, with 14 bases left between them. CDR3 length equals 14 residues. The CDR3 nucleotides are TGTGCCAGCAGCCAAGAACCGGGGTTCTACGAGCAGTACTTC. Translation gives CASSQEPGFYEQYF.

This clonotype turned up a few times. The rearrangement joins TRBV7-2 to TRBJ2-1; the match to TRBD2 covers 7 bases. CDR3 length equals 16 residues. V was clipped by 1 base and J by 5 bases; unmatched bases: 8. Looked up from germline, CDR1 is SGHTA and CDR2 is FQGNSA. DNA of the CDR3: TGTGCCAGCAGCTTAGAGGGAGGGACCTTCCACAATGAGCAGTTCTTC. Its protein is CASSLEGGTFHNEQFF.

This clonotype occurred a few times. The gene calls are TRBV4-3 and TRBJ2-1, with 7 nucleotides matching TRBD2. Trimming removed 0 bases from V and 2 bases from J; junction bases left unmatched: 4. Germline V gene data show CDR1 as LGHNA and CDR2 as YSLEER. This CDR3 has 16 amino acids. The CDR3 loop reads CASSQEVGGAYNEQFF. CDR3 DNA: TGCGCCAGCAGCCAAGAGGTGGGGGGGGCCTACAATGAGCAGTTCTTC.

This chain joins TRBV24-1 and TRBJ2-7; D may be TRBD1 or TRBD2 (5 bases each). V dropped 4 bases and J dropped 3 bases, with 12 bases sitting between them. CDR3 size: 14 residues. Germline V CDR1 and CDR2: KGHDR, SFDVKD. CDR3 nucleotides: TGTGCCACCAGTGAAGGGACGGGCTACTACGAGCAGTACTTC. This codes for CATSEGTGYYEQYF.

The chain links TRBV6-1 to TRBJ2-5; 7 nucleotides line up with TRBD1. This CDR3 region has 18 residues. Trimming cost V 7 bases and J 2 bases; bases outside gene matches: 19. Germline CDR1 reads MNHNS; CDR2 reads SASEGT. Here the CDR3 DNA reads TGTGCCAGCATACCAACAGGGGCGAGCATTCACCTACAAGAGACCCAGTACTTC. Its translation: CASIPTGASIHLQETQYF.

In its sample, this clonotype was seen a few times. With a much larger clone just one base away, this may be a read error. The rearrangement joins TRBV3-1 to TRBJ2-7; D call uncertain. V was shortened by 1 base and J by 2 bases, with 3 bases between the two germline ends. Germline V gene lookup returns CDR1 LGHDT and CDR2 YNNKEL (reference sequence). CDR3 length: 12 residues. CDR3 protein: CASSQATYEQYF. The CDR3 coding sequence is TGTGCCAGCAGCCAAGCTACCTACGAGCAGTACTTC.

This clonotype was counted only a few times. V usage is TRBV2 and J usage is TRBJ2-6; D ambiguous. The CDR3 totals 18 residues. Germline loops: CDR1 SNHLY, CDR2 FYNNEI. Trimming stripped 6 bases from V and 0 bases from J, with 18 bases between. CDR3 residues: CASSPSRRLLSGANVLTF. The CDR3 nucleotides are TGTGCCAGCAGCCCGTCGAGACGGCTACTCTCTGGGGCCAACGTCCTGACTTTC.

The table lists this clonotype with a few counts. J is TRBJ2-1 and V is TRBV20-1; D gene uncertain. Per the germline V gene, CDR1 is DFQATT and CDR2 is SNEGSKA (reference sequence). V was trimmed by 1 base and J by 5 bases, leaving 12 bases between them. The CDR3 loop spans 14 amino acids. The CDR3 reads CSARGLESHNEQFF. CDR3 coding DNA: TGCAGTGCTAGAGGTTTAGAGTCGCACAATGAGCAGTTCTTC.

This clonotype has at least ten counts. This sequence joins TRBV9 and TRBJ2-3, with D hard to call. The CDR3 contains 13 residues. Trimming left V 3 bases short and J 7 bases short, with 12 bases between. The germline V gene has CDR1 SGDLS and CDR2 YYNGEE. The CDR3 protein is CASSGSSSHTQYF. CDR3 DNA: TGTGCCAGCAGCGGTAGTAGCTCACATACGCAGTATTTT.

This clonotype came up once. The chain carries TRBV9 and TRBJ2-3; weak D call: TRBD2 (5 bases). CDR1 SGDLS and CDR2 YYNGEE come from the germline V gene. This CDR3 comprises 15 residues. The ends were cut back, 0 bases at V and 4 bases at J, with 12 bases in the middle. CDR3 residues: CASSVGGSVADTQYF. CDR3 DNA sequence: TGTGCCAGCAGCGTAGGAGGGAGCGTGGCAGATACGCAGTATTTT. The full variable domain, in which reference TRBV9 and TRBJ2-3 provide the parts outside the CDR3, is DSGVTQTPKHLITATGQRVTLRCSPRSGDLSVYWYQQSLDQGLQFLIQYYNGEERAKGNILERFSAQQFPDLHSELNLSSLELGDSALYFCASSVGGSVADTQYFGPGTRLTVL.

This clonotype was counted many times. The CDR3 sequence: CASSLGPRAGMDTEAFF. The DNA of the CDR3 is TGTGCCAGCAGCCTCGGTCCCCGGGCAGGGATGGACACTGAAGCTTTCTTT. J is TRBJ1-1 and V is TRBV4-2; D may be TRBD1 (5 bases). Germline-derived CDR1 and CDR2 are LGHNA and YNFKEQ. The CDR3 spans 17 residues. V lost 4 bases and J 3 bases, leaving 21 bases between the germline ends.

In its sample, this clonotype was seen many times. The V call is TRBV29-1, the J call TRBJ2-3; 8 nucleotides align to TRBD2. V shed 4 bases and J 6 bases; nucleotides not matched to a gene: 6. The CDR3 runs to 13 residues. Germline V CDR1 and CDR2: SQVTM, ANQGSEA. Here the CDR3 DNA reads TGCAGCGTTGGTCTGCGGGGGGCGGATACGCAGTATTTT. As protein: CSVGLRGADTQYF.

The chain couples TRBV12-3 or TRBV12-4 to TRBJ2-7, with 9 bases aligning to TRBD2. The CDR3 contains 15 residues. J was trimmed by 7 bases and V by 6 bases; bases with no gene match: 13. The CDR3 nucleotides read TGTGCCAGCAGCCCCCAAGTAGCGGGAGTGGGGGAGCAGTACTTC. This translates into CASSPQVAGVGEQYF.

This clonotype was seen at least ten times. This chain links TRBV5-1 with TRBJ1-2; D ambiguous. CDR1 is SGHRS and CDR2 is YFSETQ in the germline V gene. The CDR3 has 13 amino acids. The V and J ends lost 0 bases and 2 bases respectively, with 5 bases between them. The chain's CDR3 is CASSLAENYGYTF. For the CDR3, the DNA is TGCGCCAGCAGCTTGGCTGAGAACTATGGCTACACCTTC.

This clonotype was detected many times. CDR3 loop: CASSPTGGYEQYF. DNA for the CDR3: TGTGCCAGCAGCCCGACTGGGGGGTACGAGCAGTACTTC. This chain connects TRBV7-2 to TRBJ2-7; D perhaps matches TRBD2 (6 bases). V was shortened by 5 bases and J by 4 bases, with 12 bases between the two germline ends. Germline V gives CDR1 SGHTA, CDR2 FQGNSA. The CDR3 spans 13 residues.

The rearrangement links TRBV20-1 to TRBJ1-5; D is possibly TRBD1 (6 bases). The germline V and J ends were trimmed by 6 bases and 4 bases, with 22 bases remaining between them. CDR1 is DFQATT, CDR2 SNEGSKA, per germline (reference sequence). This CDR3 spans 16 amino acids. CDR3 bases: TGCAGTGCCCAGAAGCACGTGCCAGGGGAAAATCAGCCCCAGCATTTT. This translates into CSAQKHVPGENQPQHF.

J is TRBJ2-7 and V is TRBV7-2, with TRBD1 matching over 7 bases. The CDR3 is made up of 15 amino acids. The V segment lost 5 bases and the J segment 6 bases; nucleotides outside the gene matches: 13. Germline assignment: CDR1 SGHTA and CDR2 FQGNSA. The CDR3 DNA sequence: TGTGCCAGCAGCCCTTCAGGGGGTGCATTCCTCGAGCAGTACTTC. This sequence encodes CASSPSGGAFLEQYF.

The chain combines TRBV5-6 with TRBJ2-3, with 9 bases identical to TRBD2. Looked up from germline, CDR1 is SGHDT and CDR2 is YYEEEE. CDR3 length equals 15 residues. V trimming: 0 bases; J trimming: 8 bases; junction bases outside the gene matches: 7. The CDR3 here is CASSLVQREEGTQYF. For the CDR3, the DNA is TGTGCCAGCAGCTTGGTCCAGCGGGAGGAGGGTACGCAGTATTTT.

This clonotype was seen more than once but under ten times. V and J are TRBV20-1 and TRBJ2-7; D is unresolved. V lost 3 bases, J lost 0 bases, and 6 bases lay in between. Germline V CDR1 and CDR2: DFQATT, SNEGSKA (reference sequence). The CDR3 is 12 residues long. The CDR3 loop reads CSASEASYEQYF. The DNA of the CDR3 is TGCAGTGCTAGCGAGGCCTCCTACGAGCAGTACTTC.

This clonotype was observed many times. This sequence joins TRBV7-2 and TRBJ2-7, with D possibly TRBD1 on 6 matching bases. V lost 1 base, J lost 3 bases, and 7 bases lay in between. The CDR3 is made up of 13 amino acids. Germline-derived CDR1 and CDR2 are SGHTA and FQGNSA. The CDR3 protein is CASSLEGGYEQYF. CDR3 DNA sequence: TGTGCCAGCAGCTTAGAAGGGGGCTACGAGCAGTACTTC. Full variable domain (rest looked up from reference TRBV7-2 and TRBJ2-7): GAGVSQSPSNKVTEKGKDVELRCDPISGHTALYWYRQSLGQGLEFLIYFQGNSAPDKSGLPSDRFSAERTGGSVSTLTIQRTQQEDSAVYLCASSLEGGYEQYFGPGTRLTVT.

In this sample, this clonotype turned up many times. The V and J genes are TRBV12-3 or TRBV12-4 and TRBJ2-7; D call uncertain. The CDR3 covers 14 residues. V was cut by 3 bases and J by 0 bases, with 9 bases left in between. In nucleotides, the CDR3 is TGTGCCAGCAGTTTGGGGTACAACTCCTACGAGCAGTACTTC. Amino acid sequence: CASSLGYNSYEQYF.

V gene TRBV28 combines with J gene TRBJ2-1; 7 nucleotides align to TRBD1. CDR3 length equals 13 residues. Germline CDR1 and CDR2: MDHEN and SYDVKM. After removal of 6 bases from V and 10 bases from J, the junction contained 9 bases not matched to a gene. This CDR3 is CASRMTGTDEQFF. CDR3 DNA: TGTGCCAGCAGGATGACAGGGACGGACGAGCAGTTCTTC.

The chain's CDR3 is CSAALAGESTDTQYF. In DNA form, the CDR3 reads TGCAGTGCTGCCTTAGCGGGAGAGAGCACAGATACGCAGTATTTT. The chain joins TRBV20-1 to TRBJ2-3; 9 bases line up with TRBD2. Unmatched junction bases numbered 6, after V lost 5 bases and J lost 0 bases. CDR3 size: 15 residues. Looked up from germline, CDR1 is DFQATT and CDR2 is SNEGSKA (reference sequence).

This clonotype was counted ten times or more. This chain joins TRBV28 and TRBJ2-1; 9 bases are shared with TRBD1. The CDR3 contains 15 residues. Trimming cost V 6 bases and J 2 bases; bases outside gene matches: 5. The germline gives CDR1 MDHEN, CDR2 SYDVKM. The CDR3: CASSLRDRAYNEQFF. The CDR3, as DNA: TGTGCCAGCAGCCTCCGGGACAGGGCCTACAATGAGCAGTTCTTC.